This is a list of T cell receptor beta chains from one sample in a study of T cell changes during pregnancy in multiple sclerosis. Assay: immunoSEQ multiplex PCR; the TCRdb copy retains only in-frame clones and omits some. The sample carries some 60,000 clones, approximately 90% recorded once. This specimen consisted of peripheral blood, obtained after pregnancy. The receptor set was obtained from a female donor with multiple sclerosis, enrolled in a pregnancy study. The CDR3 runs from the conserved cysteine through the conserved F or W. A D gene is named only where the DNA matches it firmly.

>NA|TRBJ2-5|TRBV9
CASSVRSGETQYF
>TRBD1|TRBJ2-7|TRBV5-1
CASSREDRGSYEQYF
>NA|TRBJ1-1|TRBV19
CASSMYESDGGGTEAFF
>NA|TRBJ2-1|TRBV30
CAWSGESSTSYNEQFF
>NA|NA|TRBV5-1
CASSLNLAASYNEQFF
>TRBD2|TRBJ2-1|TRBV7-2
CASSLDLAGGPGNEQFF
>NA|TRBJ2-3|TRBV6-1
CASSESHLAAQYF
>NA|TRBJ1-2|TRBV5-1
CASKVTSFTYGYTF
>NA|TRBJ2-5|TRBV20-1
CSSLEGETQYF
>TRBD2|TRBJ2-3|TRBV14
CASSQGVGPGLVYDTQYF
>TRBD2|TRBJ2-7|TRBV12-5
CASGLVPASGGRISYEQYF
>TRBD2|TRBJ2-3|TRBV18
CASSPVTSAGEDTQYF
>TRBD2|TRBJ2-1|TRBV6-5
CASRSGGPYNEQFF
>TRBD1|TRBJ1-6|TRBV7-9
CASSSNQGGYSPLHF
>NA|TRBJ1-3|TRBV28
CASSLAGSSGNTIYF
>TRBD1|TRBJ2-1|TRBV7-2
CASSLRTGNEQFF
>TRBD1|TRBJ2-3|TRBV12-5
CASGLETGTGGTDTQYF
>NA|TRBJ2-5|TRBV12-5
CASGPPTGETQYF
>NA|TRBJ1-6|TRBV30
CAWSLTHISADSPLHF
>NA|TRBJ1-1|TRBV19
CASSIGKNTEAFF
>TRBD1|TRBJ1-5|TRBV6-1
CASRELQGANQPQHF
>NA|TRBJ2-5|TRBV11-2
CASSLGGGGVETQYF
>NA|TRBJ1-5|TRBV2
CASSEQGNQPQHF
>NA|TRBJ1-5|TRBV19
CASSIFSGGADHQPQHF
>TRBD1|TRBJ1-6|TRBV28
CASSLFSGTGGTPLHF
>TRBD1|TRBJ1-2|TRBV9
CASSAGWGTGENYGYTF
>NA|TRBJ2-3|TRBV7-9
CASSLVITDTQYF
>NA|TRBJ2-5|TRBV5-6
CASRKQGQETQYF
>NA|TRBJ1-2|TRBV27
CASSRIQSNYGYTF
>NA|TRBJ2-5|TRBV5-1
CASSLRQRETQYF
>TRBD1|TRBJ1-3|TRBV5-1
CASSLGQGAHTIYF
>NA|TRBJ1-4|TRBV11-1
CASSLSGTVNEKLFF
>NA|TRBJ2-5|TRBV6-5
CASSYSIRVQETQYF
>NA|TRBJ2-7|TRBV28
CASSQLNPYEQYF
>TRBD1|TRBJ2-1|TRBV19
CASSKGQGTYNEQFF
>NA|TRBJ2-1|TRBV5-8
CASSLKGGRGDEQFF
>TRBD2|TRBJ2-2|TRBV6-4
CASSDIAGLTGELFF
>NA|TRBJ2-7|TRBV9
CASSVDSSYEQYF
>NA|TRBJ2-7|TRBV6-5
CASRSSASGIYEQYF
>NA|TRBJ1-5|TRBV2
CASSEGPAVYQPQHF
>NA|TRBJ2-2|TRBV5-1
CASSSQGYAGELFF
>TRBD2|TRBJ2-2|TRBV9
CASSPRDYPNTGELFF
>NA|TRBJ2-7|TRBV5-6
CASSFLHEQYF
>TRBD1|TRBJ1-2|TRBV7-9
CASSLRAAWDREDGYTF
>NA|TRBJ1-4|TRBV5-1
CASSPGEVEKLFF
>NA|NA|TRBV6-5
CASSLVGPPYEQYF